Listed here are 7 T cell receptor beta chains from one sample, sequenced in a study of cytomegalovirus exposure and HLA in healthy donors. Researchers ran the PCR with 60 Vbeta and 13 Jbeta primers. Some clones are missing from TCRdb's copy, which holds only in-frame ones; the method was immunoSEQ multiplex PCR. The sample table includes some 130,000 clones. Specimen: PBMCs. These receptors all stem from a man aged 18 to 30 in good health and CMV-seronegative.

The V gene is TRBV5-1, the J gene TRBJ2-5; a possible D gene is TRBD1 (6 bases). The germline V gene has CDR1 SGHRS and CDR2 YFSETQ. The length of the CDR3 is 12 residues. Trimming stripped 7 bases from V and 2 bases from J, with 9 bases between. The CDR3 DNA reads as TGCGCCAGCCGGACAGATCAAGAGACCCAGTACTTC. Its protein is CASRTDQETQYF.

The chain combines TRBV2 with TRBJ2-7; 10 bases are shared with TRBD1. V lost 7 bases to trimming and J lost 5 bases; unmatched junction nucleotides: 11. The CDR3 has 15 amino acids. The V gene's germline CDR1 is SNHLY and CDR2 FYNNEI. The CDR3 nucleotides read TGTGCCAGCACCGAACCGGGACAGGGGCTCCACGAGCAGTACTTC. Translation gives CASTEPGQGLHEQYF.

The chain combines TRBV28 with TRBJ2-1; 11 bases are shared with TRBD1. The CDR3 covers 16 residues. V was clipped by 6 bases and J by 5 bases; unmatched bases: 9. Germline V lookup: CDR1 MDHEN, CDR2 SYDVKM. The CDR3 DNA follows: TGTGCCAGCAGCCGTCTCGGACAGGGGGCAGACAATGAGCAGTTCTTC. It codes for CASSRLGQGADNEQFF.

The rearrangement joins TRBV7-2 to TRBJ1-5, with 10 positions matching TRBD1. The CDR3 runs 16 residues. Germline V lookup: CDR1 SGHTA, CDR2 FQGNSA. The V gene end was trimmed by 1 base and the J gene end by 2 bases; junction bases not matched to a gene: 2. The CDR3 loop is CASSLGGTGGNQPQHF. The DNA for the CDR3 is TGTGCCAGCAGCTTAGGAGGGACAGGGGGCAATCAGCCCCAGCATTTT.

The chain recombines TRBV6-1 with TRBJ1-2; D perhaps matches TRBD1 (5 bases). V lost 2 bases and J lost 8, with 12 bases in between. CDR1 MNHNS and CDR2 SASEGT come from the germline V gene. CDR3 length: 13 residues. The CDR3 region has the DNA TGTGCCAGCAGTGAAAACCTGGGGCAGGGCTACACCTTC. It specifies CASSENLGQGYTF.

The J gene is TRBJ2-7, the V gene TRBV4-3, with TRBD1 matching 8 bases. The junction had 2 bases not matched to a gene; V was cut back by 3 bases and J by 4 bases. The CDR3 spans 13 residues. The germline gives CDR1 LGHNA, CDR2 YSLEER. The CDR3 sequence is CASSHDRGYEQYF. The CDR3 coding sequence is TGCGCCAGCAGCCACGACAGGGGATACGAGCAGTACTTC.

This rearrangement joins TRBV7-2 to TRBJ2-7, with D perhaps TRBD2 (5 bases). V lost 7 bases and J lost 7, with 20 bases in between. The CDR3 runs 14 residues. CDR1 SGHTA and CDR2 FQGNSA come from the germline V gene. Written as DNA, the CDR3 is TGTGCCAGCACCTATTCGGACTCAATGGGGGAGCAGTACTTC. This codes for CASTYSDSMGEQYF.